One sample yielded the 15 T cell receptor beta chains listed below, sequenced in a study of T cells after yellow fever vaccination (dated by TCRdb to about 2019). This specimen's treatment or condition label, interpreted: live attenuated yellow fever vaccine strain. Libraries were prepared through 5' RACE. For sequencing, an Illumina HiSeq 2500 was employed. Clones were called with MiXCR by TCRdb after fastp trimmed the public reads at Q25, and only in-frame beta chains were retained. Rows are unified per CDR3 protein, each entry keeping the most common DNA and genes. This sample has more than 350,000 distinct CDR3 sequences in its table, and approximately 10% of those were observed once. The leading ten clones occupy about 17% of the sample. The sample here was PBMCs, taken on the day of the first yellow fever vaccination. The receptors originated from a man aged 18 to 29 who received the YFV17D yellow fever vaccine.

The CDR3 bases are TGTGCCAGCCGGGACTATGACACCGGGGAGCTGTTTTTT. Its translation: CASRDYDTGELFF. The V and J genes are TRBV5-6 and TRBJ2-2; 7 positions match TRBD2. Germline CDR1 reads SGHDT; CDR2 reads YYEEEE. The CDR3 length is 13 residues. The ends lost 7 bases at V and 3 bases at J; junction bases unmatched: 3.

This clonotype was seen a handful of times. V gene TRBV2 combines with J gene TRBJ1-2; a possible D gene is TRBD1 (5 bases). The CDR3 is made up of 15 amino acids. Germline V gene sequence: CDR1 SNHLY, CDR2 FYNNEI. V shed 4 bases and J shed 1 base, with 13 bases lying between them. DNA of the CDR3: TGTGCCAGCAGTGTCCAGGGAATTAATAACTATGGCTACACCTTC. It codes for CASSVQGINNYGYTF.

CDR3 nucleotides: TGTGCCAGCAGTTACGCCAGGGCCCTAAACTACGAGCAGTACTTC. It translates to CASSYARALNYEQYF. The chain combines TRBV6-5 with TRBJ2-7; a weak D match, TRBD1 (5 bases). This CDR3 has 15 amino acids. CDR1 is MNHEY and CDR2 is SVGAGI in the germline V gene. V lost 2 bases to trimming and J lost 3 bases, with 14 bases between them.

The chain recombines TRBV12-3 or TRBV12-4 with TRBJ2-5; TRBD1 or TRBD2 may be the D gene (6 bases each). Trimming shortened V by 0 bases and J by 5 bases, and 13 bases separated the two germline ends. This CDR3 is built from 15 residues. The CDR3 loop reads CASSLAEGGRETQYF. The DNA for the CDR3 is TGTGCCAGCAGTTTAGCGGAGGGGGGCCGGGAGACCCAGTACTTC.

CDR3 sequence (DNA): TGTGCCAGCAGAGTCTTTGGGGGGGGCACTGAAGCTTTCTTT. It encodes CASRVFGGGTEAFF. V gene TRBV27 combines with J gene TRBJ1-1, with a tentative D call TRBD1 (5 bases). Germline V gene lookup returns CDR1 MNHEY and CDR2 SMNVEV (reference sequence). This CDR3 region has 14 residues. Trimming took off 6 bases at V and 4 bases at J, with 15 bases between the two ends.

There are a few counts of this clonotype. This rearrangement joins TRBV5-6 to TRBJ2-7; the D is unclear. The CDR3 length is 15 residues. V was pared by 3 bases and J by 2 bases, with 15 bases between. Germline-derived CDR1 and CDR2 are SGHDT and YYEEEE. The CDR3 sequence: CASSSRRLIPYEQYV. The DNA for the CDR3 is TGTGCCAGCAGCTCCAGAAGACTGATACCCTACGAGCAGTACGTC.

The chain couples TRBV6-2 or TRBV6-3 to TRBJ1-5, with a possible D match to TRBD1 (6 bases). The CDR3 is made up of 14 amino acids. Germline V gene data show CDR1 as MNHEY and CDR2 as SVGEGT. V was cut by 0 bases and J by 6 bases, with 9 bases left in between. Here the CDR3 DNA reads TGTGCCAGCAGTTACTCCCGGGGGCTTCAGCCCCAGCATTTT. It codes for CASSYSRGLQPQHF.

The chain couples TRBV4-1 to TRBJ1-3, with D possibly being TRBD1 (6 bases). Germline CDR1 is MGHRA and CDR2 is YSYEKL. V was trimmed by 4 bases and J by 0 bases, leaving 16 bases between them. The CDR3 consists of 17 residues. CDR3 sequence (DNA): TGCGCCAGCAGCCCTTCGACAGGTGGGAGCTCTGGAAACACCATATATTTT. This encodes CASSPSTGGSSGNTIYF.

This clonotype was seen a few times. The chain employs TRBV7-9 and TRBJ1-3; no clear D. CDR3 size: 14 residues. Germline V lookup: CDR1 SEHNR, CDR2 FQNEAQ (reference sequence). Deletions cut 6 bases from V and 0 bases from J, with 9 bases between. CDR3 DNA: TGTGCCAGCAGTCACGCGGGCTCTGGAAACACCATATATTTT. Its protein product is CASSHAGSGNTIYF.

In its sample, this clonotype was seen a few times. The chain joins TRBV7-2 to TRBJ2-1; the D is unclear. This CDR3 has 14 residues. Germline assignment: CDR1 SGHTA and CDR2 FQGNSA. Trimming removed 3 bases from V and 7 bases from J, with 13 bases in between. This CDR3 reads CASSFGGRPNEQFF. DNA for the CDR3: TGTGCCAGCAGCTTTGGCGGCAGGCCTAATGAGCAGTTCTTC.

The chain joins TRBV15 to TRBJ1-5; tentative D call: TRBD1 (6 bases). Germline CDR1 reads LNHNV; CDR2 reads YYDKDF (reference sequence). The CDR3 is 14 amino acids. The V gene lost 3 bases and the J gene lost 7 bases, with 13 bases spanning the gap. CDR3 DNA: TGTGCCACCAGCAGTGCCGACAGGTCCCAGCCCCAGCATTTT. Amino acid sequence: CATSSADRSQPQHF.

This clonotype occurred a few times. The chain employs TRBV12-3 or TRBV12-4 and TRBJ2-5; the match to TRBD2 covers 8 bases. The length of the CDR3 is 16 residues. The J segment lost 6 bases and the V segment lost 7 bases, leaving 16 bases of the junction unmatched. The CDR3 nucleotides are TGTGCCAGCACCTCGTCCCAGGAAGGGACTAGGCAGACCCAGTACTTC. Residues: CASTSSQEGTRQTQYF.

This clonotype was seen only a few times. The CDR3 here is CASSSSGTGLYEQYV. The CDR3, as DNA: TGTGCCAGCAGTTCCTCCGGGACAGGGCTATACGAGCAGTACGTC. V gene TRBV28 combines with J gene TRBJ2-7; 9 bases map to TRBD1. The CDR3 spans 15 residues. Per the germline V gene, CDR1 is MDHEN and CDR2 is SYDVKM. The trim removed 4 bases at V and 4 bases at J, leaving 8 bases unmatched.

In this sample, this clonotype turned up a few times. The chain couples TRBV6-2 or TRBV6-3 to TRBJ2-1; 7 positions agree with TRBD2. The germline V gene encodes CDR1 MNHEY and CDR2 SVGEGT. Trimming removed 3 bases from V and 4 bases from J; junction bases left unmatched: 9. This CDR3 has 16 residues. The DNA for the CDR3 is TGTGCCAGCAGTTATTGGGGAGGGAGCTCTTACAATGAGCAGTTCTTC. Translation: CASSYWGGSSYNEQFF.

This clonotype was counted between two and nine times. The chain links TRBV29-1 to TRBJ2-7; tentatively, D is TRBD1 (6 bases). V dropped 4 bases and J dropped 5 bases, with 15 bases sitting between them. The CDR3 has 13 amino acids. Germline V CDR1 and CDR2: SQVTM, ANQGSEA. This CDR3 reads CSVGGGGANEQYF. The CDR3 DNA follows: TGCAGCGTTGGTGGTGGGGGCGCGAACGAGCAGTACTTC.